This TCR beta chain was recorded in a study of blood T cell repertoires in COVID-19. Across the study: The United States, Italy and Spain were the sources of the acute and convalescent COVID-19 samples.

Clinical history reported by participants formed the basis on which cohorts were assigned. The recovered donors of Cohort 3 showed two negative PCRs, clearance, or symptom resolution. Original data processing: By means of reference gene primer amplification, nucleated cell counts were estimated. TCRdb keeps only in-frame clones here, not all; method: immunoSEQ multiplex PCR. That table supplies the V and J calls and clone size; D and trimming were determined from the DNA. The sample contains a few hundred thousand clones, around 85% of which appear only once. The CDR3 spans 15 residues. Per germline, CDR1 SEHNR and CDR2 FQNEAQ (reference sequence). V lost 1 base and J lost 4, with 13 bases in between.

This clonotype originated in a woman aged 50 to 60 who had recovered from COVID-19. The rearrangement joins TRBV7-9 to TRBJ1-2, with D possibly being TRBD1 (6 bases). Sample: PBMCs or T cells enriched from blood (not recorded which). The CDR3 is CASSLVNRAGYGYTF. The CDR3 DNA sequence: TGTGCCAGCAGCTTAGTCAACAGGGCCGGCTATGGCTACACCTTC.